The entry below gives a single T cell receptor beta chain sequence along with its context. Assay: immunoSEQ multiplex PCR; the TCRdb copy retains only in-frame clones and omits some. The sample holds around 340,000 clones, 88% seen once. The sample belongs to a study of blood T cell repertoires in COVID-19. Whole-study context: Whether acute or convalescent, the COVID-19 samples came from the United States, Italy and Spain.

The study recruited people aged about 18 to 95 years across roughly 25 US areas. Germline V CDR1 and CDR2: LNHDA, SQIVND (reference sequence). This CDR3 has 16 residues. V was pared by 5 bases and J by 0 bases, with 8 bases of the junction left unmatched. Sequencing was carried out using PBMCs or T cells enriched from blood (not recorded which). The receptor's source is a woman aged 30 to 39 who had been exposed to COVID-19. The J gene is TRBJ2-7, the V gene TRBV19, with TRBD1 matching 9 bases. CDR3 nucleotides: TGTGCCAGTAGTCCGAGGACAGGGGCCATCTCCTACGAGCAGTACTTC. This encodes CASSPRTGAISYEQYF.